These 10 T cell receptor beta chains were all obtained from the same sample, sequenced in a study of T cell clonality in common variable immunodeficiency. General study points: Fewer deletions and N-nucleotide insertions were reportedly seen in common variable immunodeficiency TCR beta sequences.

Sequencing was performed with immunoSEQ multiplex PCR; in TCRdb, only in-frame clones are kept and a portion is missing. The sample includes tens of thousands of clones, none of them occurring once. Which antigens these TCRs recognize remains unknown. The sequenced sample was peripheral blood mononuclear cells. These receptors were taken from a human donor with common variable immunodeficiency.

This clone has ten or more counts. The read halts 3 residues ahead of the CDR3 end, with the missing end drawn from the germline J gene. The genes are TRBV5-8 and TRBJ2-7; 8 nucleotides match TRBD1. This CDR3 region has 14 residues. The V and J ends lost 5 bases and 1 base, in that order; junction bases with no gene match: 5. Per germline, CDR1 SGHTS and CDR2 YDEGEE. Partial CDR3 DNA: TGTGCCAGCAGAAACAACAGGGGGTCCTACGAG. It specifies CASRNNRGSYE. The entire CDR3 protein is CASRNNRGSYEQYF.

This clone was observed many times. The CDR3 goes on 3 residues after the read ends, and that part is filled in from the germline J gene. The V call is TRBV5-1, the J call TRBJ2-1; 8 nucleotides align to TRBD2. This CDR3 contains 16 residues. Germline CDR1 and CDR2: SGHRS and YFSETQ. With V trimmed by 5 bases and J by 3 bases, 10 bases remained unmatched. The CDR3: CASRPPGGALYNEQFF. The part of the CDR3 DNA that was read is TGCGCCAGCAGACCCCCGGGGGGGGCCCTCTACAATGAG.

The sample holds many counts of this clone. Read data end 3 residues before the CDR3 end; the end is taken from the germline J gene. This chain links TRBV19 with TRBJ2-1, with TRBD1 matching over 9 bases. The junction had 12 bases not matched to a gene; V was cut back by 3 bases and J by 9 bases. The V gene's germline CDR1 is LNHDA and CDR2 SQIVND (reference sequence). The CDR3 length is 16 residues. The covered CDR3 bases are TGTGCCAGTAGTATTCTAACCGGGACAGGGTTGGGTGAG. As protein: CASSILTGTGLGE. The CDR3 in full is CASSILTGTGLGEQFF.

This clone was picked up many times. The read ends 3 residues early relative to the CDR3; the germline J gene fills the gap. The gene calls are TRBV5-1 and TRBJ2-5; 8 bases match TRBD1. After removal of 6 bases from V and 4 bases from J, the junction contained 8 bases not matched to a gene. The CDR3 runs to 14 residues. Germline-derived CDR1 and CDR2 are SGHRS and YFSETQ. CDR3 sequence reads: CASTHGQGGETQYF. Incomplete CDR3 DNA: TGCGCCAGCACTCATGGACAGGGCGGAGAGACC.

This clone has at least ten counts. CDR3: CASSFPDRGGYEQYF. The covered CDR3 bases are TGTGCCAGCAGCTTCCCGGACAGGGGAGGGTACGAG. The gene calls are TRBV28 and TRBJ2-7; 9 bases align to TRBD1. The read halts 3 residues ahead of the CDR3 end, with the missing end drawn from the germline J gene. This CDR3 has 15 residues. Per germline, CDR1 MDHEN and CDR2 SYDVKM. J gave up 4 bases and V 6 bases, and 10 bases lay outside the gene matches. Supplemented by reference TRBV28 and TRBJ2-7, the full variable domain reads DVKVTQSSRYLVKRTGEKVFLECVQDMDHENMFWYRQDPGLGLRLIYFSYDVKMKEKGDIPEGYSVSREKKERFSLILESASTNQTSMYLCASSFPDRGGYEQYFGPGTRLTVT.

The table lists this clone with many counts. The read finishes 3 residues shy of the CDR3 end, and the germline J gene is used to complete it. The chain uses TRBV10-3 and TRBJ1-4; 9 bases are shared with TRBD1. Trimming at V came to 10 bases and at J to 8 bases, leaving 8 bases not matched to a gene. CDR3 length: 13 residues. Per germline, CDR1 ENHRY and CDR2 SYGVKD. CDR3 bases read: TGTGCCAGCCACCGGGACAGGGTCGAAAAA. It is translated as CASHRDRVEK. From start to end, the CDR3 is CASHRDRVEKLFF.

This clone was seen at least ten times. Read sequence stops 3 residues before the CDR3 end, and the germline J gene provides the missing end. The chain has TRBV5-1 and TRBJ2-2; 11 bases map to TRBD1. V was pared by 3 bases and J by 4 bases, with 2 bases of the junction left unmatched. CDR1 is SGHRS and CDR2 is YFSETQ in the germline V gene. The CDR3 consists of 15 residues. The part of the CDR3 DNA that was read is TGCGCCAGCAGCTGGGACAGGGGGTCCACCGGGGAG. Residues: CASSWDRGSTGE. The full CDR3 protein reads CASSWDRGSTGELFF.

This clone was seen many times. The read terminates 3 residues ahead of where the CDR3 ends, so the germline J gene completes it. This rearrangement joins TRBV18 to TRBJ2-5; a weak D match, TRBD2 (6 bases). The CDR3 has 15 residues. Deletions cut 0 bases from V and 1 base from J, with 9 bases between. Germline V gives CDR1 KGHSH, CDR2 LQKENI. CDR3 bases read: TGTGCCAGCTCACCACCTCGGGGGAGCCAAGAGACC. It yields the protein CASSPPRGSQET. The full CDR3 protein is CASSPPRGSQETQYF. Complete variable domain (other parts from reference TRBV18 and TRBJ2-5): NAGVMQNPRHLVRRRGQEARLRCSPMKGHSHVYWYRQLPEEGLKFMVYLQKENIIDESGMPKERFSAEFPKEGPSILRIQQVVRGDSAAYFCASSPPRGSQETQYFGPGTRLLVL.

In its sample, this clone was seen many times. The read falls 3 residues short of the CDR3 end, and the missing part is taken from the germline J gene. This chain joins TRBV29-1 and TRBJ2-7; 9 bases fit TRBD1. This CDR3 region has 13 residues. Germline V gene lookup returns CDR1 SQVTM and CDR2 ANQGSEA. V lost 3 bases, J lost 3 bases, and 3 bases stayed unmatched. CDR3 sequence: CSVDTGQGYEQYF. CDR3 bases read: TGCAGCGTTGATACGGGACAGGGCTACGAG.

This clone was observed many times. The CDR3 end lies 3 residues beyond the end of the read and is filled in from the germline J gene. This sequence joins TRBV19 and TRBJ1-1, with unresolved D. The CDR3 length is 17 residues. Trimming left V 0 bases short and J 1 base short, with 15 bases between. Germline CDR1 reads LNHDA; CDR2 reads SQIVND (reference sequence). The sequenced CDR3 bases are TGTGCCAGTAGTATAGATAATATTCGGTCTGGGAACACTGAA. Encoded protein: CASSIDNIRSGNTE. The whole CDR3 region reads CASSIDNIRSGNTEAFF.